The clone carrying this TCR beta chain has a single count. Its antigen is still unknown. A much larger clone differs from this one at a single base, so this may be a read error. RNA transcripts served as template for amplifying TCR beta CDR3 sequences. RT-PCR was first run with HTBI primers, then multiplex PCR in a second round. In TCRdb, the multiplex PCR reads were re-called with MiXCR into one record per CDR3 protein. The sample gives over a million distinct CDR3 sequences, about 35% of which show up once; around 10% is in the top ten. This entry comes from a study of Graves' ophthalmopathy and Graves' hyperthyroidism. Germline CDR1 and CDR2: SNHLY and FYNNEI. There are 15 residues in the CDR3. Study findings and constraints: Sensitivity of around 70% and specificity of approximately 73% were achieved by the model that predicted ophthalmopathy progression.

The sequence was collected from an adult man with Graves' hyperthyroidism. V and J are TRBV2 and TRBJ2-7; 12 nucleotides align to TRBD2. Sequenced sample: peripheral blood or thyroid tissue (not recorded which). The CDR3 nucleotides read TGTGCCAGCAGTGAGACTAGCGGGAGATCCTACAAGCAGTACTTC. This gives the protein CASSETSGRSYKQYF.